These 27 T cell receptor beta chains originate from one sample sequenced in a study of blood T cell repertoires in COVID-19. Clones were sequenced by immunoSEQ multiplex PCR, and TCRdb holds only the in-frame ones, with some missing. Of about 120,000 clones listed, around 87% are singletons. The sequenced sample consisted of peripheral blood. The receptors were sampled from a woman in her seventies with acute or convalescent COVID-19.

The chain joins TRBV19 to TRBJ1-6; TRBD1 matches at 8 bases. Germline V gene lookup returns CDR1 LNHDA and CDR2 SQIVND (reference sequence). V lost 7 bases and J lost 2; bases outside the gene matches: 4. This CDR3 comprises 15 residues. In DNA, the CDR3 is TGTGCCAGTAACCTACAGGGGGCCTATAATTCACCCCTCCACTTT. Its translation is CASNLQGAYNSPLHF.

This CDR3 is CASRRGYEQYF. In DNA, the CDR3 is TGTGCCAGTAGGCGGGGGTACGAGCAGTACTTC. This sequence joins TRBV19 and TRBJ2-7; 7 bases are a match to TRBD2. V gave up 6 bases and J gave up 4 bases; unmatched junction bases: 0. Germline V gene sequence: CDR1 LNHDA, CDR2 SQIVND (reference sequence). This CDR3 comprises 11 residues.

The V gene is TRBV7-2, the J gene TRBJ1-6; the D gene is possibly TRBD1 (6 bases). The ends were cut back, 4 bases at V and 9 bases at J, with 16 bases in the middle. The CDR3 is 15 residues long. Germline CDR1 SGHTA, CDR2 FQGNSA. CDR3 in amino acids: CASSSQGPTSSPLHF. CDR3 bases: TGTGCCAGCAGCTCACAGGGACCCACGAGTTCACCCCTCCACTTT.

The rearrangement links TRBV5-1 to TRBJ2-5; TRBD1 matches 10 bases. CDR1 and CDR2 from the germline V gene are SGHRS and YFSETQ. V was pared by 4 bases and J by 4 bases, with 10 bases of the junction left unmatched. This CDR3 region has 16 residues. The DNA of the CDR3 is TGCGCCAGCAGCGAGGTGGGGACAGGGGTTTCAGAGACCCAGTACTTC. Protein: CASSEVGTGVSETQYF.

With respect to this clone: Other nucleotide sequences from this sample produce the same CDR3. This rearrangement joins TRBV7-9 to TRBJ1-2; D is possibly TRBD1 (6 bases). The CDR3 is made up of 14 amino acids. V lost 5 bases, J lost 4 bases, and 14 bases lay in between. CDR1 is SEHNR, CDR2 FQNEAQ, per germline (reference sequence). CDR3 sequence reads: CASSLGGLGYGYTF. CDR3 coding DNA: TGTGCCAGCAGCCTGGGGGGGCTTGGCTATGGCTACACCTTC.

This clone was recorded only once. The CDR3 is CASTGGPASPEAFF. In nucleotides, the CDR3 is TGTGCCAGCACGGGGGGGCCCGCCTCCCCTGAAGCTTTCTTT. This chain joins TRBV28 and TRBJ1-1, with D perhaps TRBD1 (6 bases). The germline gives CDR1 MDHEN, CDR2 SYDVKM. The length of the CDR3 is 14 residues. V was clipped by 7 bases and J by 6 bases, with 18 bases between them.

The chain employs TRBV3-1 (or the pseudogene TRBV3-2) and TRBJ2-3; D remains ambiguous. CDR1 is LGHDT, CDR2 YNNKEL, per germline (reference sequence). This CDR3 has 12 amino acids. V lost 4 bases and J 4 bases, leaving 6 bases between the germline ends. CDR3 bases: TGTGCCAGCAGCCGAGGTGCAGATACGCAGTATTTT. Translated, it gives CASSRGADTQYF.

This rearrangement joins TRBV7-9 to TRBJ1-5, with D tentatively TRBD1 (5 bases). CDR1 SEHNR and CDR2 FQNEAQ come from the germline V gene (reference sequence). V shed 1 base and J shed 5 bases, with 6 bases lying between them. CDR3 length equals 13 residues. This chain's CDR3 is CASSLVGDQPQHF. DNA for the CDR3: TGTGCCAGCAGCTTAGTAGGGGATCAGCCCCAGCATTTT.

This chain joins TRBV4-1 and TRBJ1-5; 7 bases map to TRBD1. Looked up from germline, CDR1 is MGHRA and CDR2 is YSYEKL. V lost 6 bases and J lost 5; bases outside the gene matches: 1. This CDR3 is 12 amino acids long. CDR3 nucleotide sequence: TGCGCCAGCAGGCAGGGGGATCAGCCCCAGCATTTT. Encoded protein: CASRQGDQPQHF.

This rearrangement joins TRBV25-1 to TRBJ1-2; D perhaps matches TRBD1 (6 bases). V gave up 3 bases and J gave up 8 bases, with 13 bases separating them. This CDR3 is built from 13 residues. Germline CDR1 MGHDK, CDR2 SYGVNS. The CDR3 sequence: CASSERGALGYTF. Written as DNA, the CDR3 is TGTGCCAGCAGTGAGCGGGGGGCGCTGGGCTACACCTTC.

This rearrangement joins TRBV6-5 to TRBJ2-2; TRBD2 might be the D (6 bases). Deletions cut 6 bases from V and 5 bases from J, with 16 bases between. Germline V CDR1 and CDR2: MNHEY, SVGAGI. The CDR3 spans 15 residues. The CDR3 here is CASSPTRAMTGELFF. The CDR3 DNA sequence: TGTGCCAGCAGCCCGACTAGGGCAATGACCGGGGAGCTGTTTTTT.

J is TRBJ2-7 and V is TRBV10-1; D is possibly TRBD1 (6 bases). Germline CDR1 WNHNN, CDR2 SYGVQD (reference sequence). This CDR3 region has 14 residues. Deletions cut 0 bases from V and 10 bases from J, with 16 bases between. This chain's CDR3 is CASSESSQGRYQYF. CDR3 DNA: TGCGCCAGCAGTGAGTCGTCGCAGGGGAGATATCAGTACTTC.

This sequence joins TRBV6-6 and TRBJ1-1; weak D call: TRBD1 (6 bases). CDR1 is MNHNY and CDR2 is SVGAGI in the germline V gene (reference sequence). The CDR3 has 14 residues. The ends were cut back, 0 bases at V and 8 bases at J, with 13 bases in the middle. Here the CDR3 reads CASSYSTGSPEAFF. The CDR3 nucleotides are TGTGCCAGCAGTTACTCGACAGGCTCCCCAGAAGCTTTCTTT.

The V gene is TRBV27, the J gene TRBJ1-5; weak D call: TRBD1 (6 bases). Trimming shortened V by 4 bases and J by 3 bases, and 13 bases separated the two germline ends. The CDR3 spans 15 residues. Germline CDR1 reads MNHEY; CDR2 reads SMNVEV (reference sequence). The CDR3 region is CASSSRTGTNQPQHF. DNA of the CDR3: TGTGCCAGCAGTTCACGAACAGGGACCAATCAGCCCCAGCATTTT.

The V call is TRBV9, the J call TRBJ2-1; 10 positions match TRBD2. The CDR3 is 15 residues long. The ends lost 4 bases at V and 4 bases at J; junction bases unmatched: 5. CDR1 and CDR2 from the germline V gene are SGDLS and YYNGEE. The CDR3 is CASSPLAGSYNEQFF. The DNA of the CDR3 is TGTGCCAGCAGCCCACTAGCGGGGTCTTACAATGAGCAGTTCTTC.

The sample holds one count of this clone. The genes are TRBV5-4 and TRBJ1-1, with 7 bases matching TRBD1. J gave up 2 bases and V 3 bases, and 7 bases lay outside the gene matches. Per the germline V gene, CDR1 is SGHNT and CDR2 is YYREEE (reference sequence). The CDR3 is made up of 15 amino acids. The CDR3 DNA sequence: TGTGCCAGCAGCTCACCCGGGACAGTAAACACTGAAGCTTTCTTT. Its translation: CASSSPGTVNTEAFF.

The V call is TRBV5-1, the J call TRBJ1-6; D is unclear. Per the germline V gene, CDR1 is SGHRS and CDR2 is YFSETQ. CDR3 size: 13 residues. The V gene lost 0 bases and the J gene lost 10 bases, with 8 bases spanning the gap. In nucleotides, the CDR3 is TGCGCCAGCAGCTTGGCCCTGAGGTCACCCCTCCACTTT. Its protein is CASSLALRSPLHF.

At least ten counts were recorded for this clone. V and J are TRBV5-1 and TRBJ1-1; 7 nucleotides match TRBD1. The germline V gene has CDR1 SGHRS and CDR2 YFSETQ. V dropped 7 bases and J dropped 4; count of bases not matched to a gene: 13. There are 15 residues in the CDR3. The CDR3 region is CASATGKDFGTEAFF. DNA for the CDR3: TGCGCCAGCGCGACAGGGAAGGATTTTGGCACTGAAGCTTTCTTT.

The chain has TRBV5-1 and TRBJ2-5; a weak D match, TRBD1 (6 bases). CDR3 length equals 14 residues. V was shortened by 1 base and J by 0 bases, with 7 bases between the two germline ends. Germline lookup yields CDR1 SGHRS and CDR2 YFSETQ. The CDR3 DNA is TGCGCCAGCAGCTTGCAGGGGCACCAAGAGACCCAGTACTTC. This encodes CASSLQGHQETQYF.

This rearrangement joins TRBV5-1 to TRBJ1-4, with 9 bases identical to TRBD1. Trimming removed 2 bases from V and 2 bases from J; junction bases left unmatched: 1. The CDR3 covers 15 residues. Germline loops: CDR1 SGHRS, CDR2 YFSETQ. CDR3 nucleotides: TGCGCCAGCAGCTTACAGGGGGCGACTAATGAAAAACTGTTTTTT. Amino acid sequence: CASSLQGATNEKLFF. Combining the CDR3 with reference TRBV5-1 and TRBJ1-4 gives the whole variable domain KAGVTQTPRYLIKTRGQQVTLSCSPISGHRSVSWYQQTPGQGLQFLFEYFSETQRNKGNFPGRFSGRQFSNSRSEMNVSTLELGDSALYLCASSLQGATNEKLFFGSGTQLSVL.

The chain is built from TRBV30 and TRBJ2-5; 12 bases agree with TRBD2. Per germline, CDR1 GTSNPN and CDR2 SVGIG (reference sequence). The trim removed 5 bases at V and 2 bases at J, leaving 3 bases unmatched. The CDR3 totals 14 residues. The CDR3 DNA reads as TGTGCCTGGCGACTAGCGGGGGCGCAAGAGACCCAGTACTTC. As protein: CAWRLAGAQETQYF.

Concerning this clone itself: Other DNA variants within this sample encode the same CDR3. The chain has TRBV28 and TRBJ2-3; TRBD2 is a possible D gene (6 bases). V was trimmed by 3 bases and J by 1 base, leaving 8 bases between them. CDR1 is MDHEN and CDR2 is SYDVKM in the germline V gene. The CDR3 is made up of 14 amino acids. CDR3 in amino acids: CASSFLAGTDTQYF. The DNA of the CDR3 is TGTGCCAGCAGTTTCTTAGCGGGCACAGATACGCAGTATTTT. The variable domain in full, completed from reference TRBV28 and TRBJ2-3, reads DVKVTQSSRYLVKRTGEKVFLECVQDMDHENMFWYRQDPGLGLRLIYFSYDVKMKEKGDIPEGYSVSREKKERFSLILESASTNQTSMYLCASSFLAGTDTQYFGPGTRLTVL.

The gene calls are TRBV30 and TRBJ1-2; TRBD1 matches 8 bases. V lost 5 bases, J lost 5 bases, and 7 bases stayed unmatched. The CDR3 covers 13 residues. Germline assignment: CDR1 GTSNPN and CDR2 SVGIG (reference sequence). CDR3 coding DNA: TGTGCCTGGGCGGGACAGGCCCCATATGGCTACACCTTC. Encoded protein: CAWAGQAPYGYTF. The variable domain in full, with the rest retrieved from reference TRBV30 and TRBJ1-2, is SQTIHQWPATLVQPVGSPLSLECTVEGTSNPNLYWYRQAAGRGLQLLFYSVGIGQISSEVPQNLSASRPQDRQFILSSKKLLLSDSGFYLCAWAGQAPYGYTFGSGTRLTVV.

The CDR3 here is CASSELTELSNQPQHF. Written as DNA, the CDR3 is TGTGCCAGCAGTGAATTAACAGAGCTGAGCAATCAGCCCCAGCATTTT. V and J are TRBV6-1 and TRBJ1-5; D gene ambiguous. Looked up from germline, CDR1 is MNHNS and CDR2 is SASEGT. V was trimmed by 2 bases and J by 1 base, leaving 12 bases between them. The CDR3 is 16 residues long.

V is TRBV25-1 and J is TRBJ2-7, with TRBD1 identical over 9 bases. V shed 8 bases, J shed 6 bases, and the junction held 8 bases outside the gene matches. Germline V lookup: CDR1 MGHDK, CDR2 SYGVNS. The CDR3 covers 13 residues. The CDR3 nucleotides read TGTGCCAGCCGCCGACAGGGGGTAGGCGAGCAGTACTTC. As protein: CASRRQGVGEQYF.

This chain links TRBV5-4 with TRBJ1-1, with D perhaps matching TRBD1 (5 bases). CDR3 length: 12 amino acids. The V end was cut by 3 bases, the J end by 5 bases, with 8 bases between. The germline V gene encodes CDR1 SGHNT and CDR2 YYREEE (reference sequence). CDR3 loop: CASSSTGTEAFF. DNA of the CDR3: TGTGCCAGCAGCTCCACAGGAACTGAAGCTTTCTTT.

This rearrangement joins TRBV19 to TRBJ1-3; a possible D gene is TRBD1 (5 bases). With 3 bases removed from V and 0 bases from J, the gap between germline ends came to 15 bases. Germline V gives CDR1 LNHDA, CDR2 SQIVND (reference sequence). This CDR3 has 17 amino acids. The CDR3 DNA reads as TGTGCCAGTAGTATCTATGCGACAGCACTCTCTGGAAACACCATATATTTT. Translated: CASSIYATALSGNTIYF.